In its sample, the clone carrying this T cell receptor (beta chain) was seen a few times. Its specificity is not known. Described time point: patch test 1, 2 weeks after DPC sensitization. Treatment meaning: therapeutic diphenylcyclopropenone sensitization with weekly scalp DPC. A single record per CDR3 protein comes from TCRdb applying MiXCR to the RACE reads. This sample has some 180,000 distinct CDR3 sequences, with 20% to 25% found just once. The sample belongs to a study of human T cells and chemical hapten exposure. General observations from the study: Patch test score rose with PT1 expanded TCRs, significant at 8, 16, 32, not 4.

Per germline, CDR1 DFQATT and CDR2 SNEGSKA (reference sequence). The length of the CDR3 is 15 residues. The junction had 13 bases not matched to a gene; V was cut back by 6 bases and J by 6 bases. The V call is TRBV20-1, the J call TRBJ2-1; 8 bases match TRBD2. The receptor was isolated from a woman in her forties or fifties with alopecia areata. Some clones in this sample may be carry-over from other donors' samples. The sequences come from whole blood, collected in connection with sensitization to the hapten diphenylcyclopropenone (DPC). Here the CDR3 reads CSALAGGASINEQFF. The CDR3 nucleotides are TGCAGTGCCCTAGCGGGCGGGGCGTCCATCAATGAGCAGTTCTTC.